This T cell receptor beta chain was sequenced for a study of T cells in women clearing cervical HPV infection. Study background: Blood came at first lesion visit for cases, post-clearance for controls. Case blood was drawn a median approximately 150 days after lesion detection. Study-wide results and limits: Cases and controls were distinguished at AUC 0.83 by richness and V genes.

Prevalent HPV16 infections were excluded; only incident single HPV16 infections included. The CDR3 has 13 residues. Looked up from germline, CDR1 is ENHRY and CDR2 is SYGVKD. Trimming took 8 bases from V and 6 from J; bases not matched to a gene: 5. This table comes from immunoSEQ multiplex PCR, and its TCRdb copy is limited to in-frame clones, with some not included. Its clone listing holds under 45,000 clones. In the case of this clone: Its specificity is unknown. The CDR3 end lies 3 residues beyond the end of the read and is filled in from the germline J gene.

Sequences were obtained from blood buffy coat. This chain joins TRBV10-3 and TRBJ2-2, with 8 bases identical to TRBD1. This receptor was identified in a woman between 18 and 70 years old with a cervical HPV16 infection that either progressed to CIN3+ or cleared (not recorded which). CDR3 DNA (partial): TGTGCCATCCGTACAGGGGGGTCCGGGGAG. Translated, it gives CAIRTGGSGE. The CDR3 reads in full as CAIRTGGSGELFF.